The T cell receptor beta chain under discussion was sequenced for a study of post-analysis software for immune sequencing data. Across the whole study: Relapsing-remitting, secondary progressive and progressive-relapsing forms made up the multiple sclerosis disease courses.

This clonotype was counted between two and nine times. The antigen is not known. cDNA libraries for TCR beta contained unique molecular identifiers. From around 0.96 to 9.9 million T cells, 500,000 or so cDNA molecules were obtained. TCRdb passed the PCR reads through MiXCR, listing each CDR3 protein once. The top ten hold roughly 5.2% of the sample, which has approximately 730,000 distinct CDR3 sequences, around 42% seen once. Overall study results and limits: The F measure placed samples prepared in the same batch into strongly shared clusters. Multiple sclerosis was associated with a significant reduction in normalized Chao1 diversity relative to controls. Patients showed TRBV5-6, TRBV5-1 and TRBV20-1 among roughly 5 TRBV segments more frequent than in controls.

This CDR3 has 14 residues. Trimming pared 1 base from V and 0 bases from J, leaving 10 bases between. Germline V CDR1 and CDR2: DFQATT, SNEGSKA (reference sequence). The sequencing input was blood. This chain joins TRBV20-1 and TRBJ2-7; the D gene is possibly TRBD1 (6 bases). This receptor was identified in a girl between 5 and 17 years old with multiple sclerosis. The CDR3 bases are TGCAGTGCTAGAGCCACAGGGATCTCCTACGAGCAGTACTTC. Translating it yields CSARATGISYEQYF.